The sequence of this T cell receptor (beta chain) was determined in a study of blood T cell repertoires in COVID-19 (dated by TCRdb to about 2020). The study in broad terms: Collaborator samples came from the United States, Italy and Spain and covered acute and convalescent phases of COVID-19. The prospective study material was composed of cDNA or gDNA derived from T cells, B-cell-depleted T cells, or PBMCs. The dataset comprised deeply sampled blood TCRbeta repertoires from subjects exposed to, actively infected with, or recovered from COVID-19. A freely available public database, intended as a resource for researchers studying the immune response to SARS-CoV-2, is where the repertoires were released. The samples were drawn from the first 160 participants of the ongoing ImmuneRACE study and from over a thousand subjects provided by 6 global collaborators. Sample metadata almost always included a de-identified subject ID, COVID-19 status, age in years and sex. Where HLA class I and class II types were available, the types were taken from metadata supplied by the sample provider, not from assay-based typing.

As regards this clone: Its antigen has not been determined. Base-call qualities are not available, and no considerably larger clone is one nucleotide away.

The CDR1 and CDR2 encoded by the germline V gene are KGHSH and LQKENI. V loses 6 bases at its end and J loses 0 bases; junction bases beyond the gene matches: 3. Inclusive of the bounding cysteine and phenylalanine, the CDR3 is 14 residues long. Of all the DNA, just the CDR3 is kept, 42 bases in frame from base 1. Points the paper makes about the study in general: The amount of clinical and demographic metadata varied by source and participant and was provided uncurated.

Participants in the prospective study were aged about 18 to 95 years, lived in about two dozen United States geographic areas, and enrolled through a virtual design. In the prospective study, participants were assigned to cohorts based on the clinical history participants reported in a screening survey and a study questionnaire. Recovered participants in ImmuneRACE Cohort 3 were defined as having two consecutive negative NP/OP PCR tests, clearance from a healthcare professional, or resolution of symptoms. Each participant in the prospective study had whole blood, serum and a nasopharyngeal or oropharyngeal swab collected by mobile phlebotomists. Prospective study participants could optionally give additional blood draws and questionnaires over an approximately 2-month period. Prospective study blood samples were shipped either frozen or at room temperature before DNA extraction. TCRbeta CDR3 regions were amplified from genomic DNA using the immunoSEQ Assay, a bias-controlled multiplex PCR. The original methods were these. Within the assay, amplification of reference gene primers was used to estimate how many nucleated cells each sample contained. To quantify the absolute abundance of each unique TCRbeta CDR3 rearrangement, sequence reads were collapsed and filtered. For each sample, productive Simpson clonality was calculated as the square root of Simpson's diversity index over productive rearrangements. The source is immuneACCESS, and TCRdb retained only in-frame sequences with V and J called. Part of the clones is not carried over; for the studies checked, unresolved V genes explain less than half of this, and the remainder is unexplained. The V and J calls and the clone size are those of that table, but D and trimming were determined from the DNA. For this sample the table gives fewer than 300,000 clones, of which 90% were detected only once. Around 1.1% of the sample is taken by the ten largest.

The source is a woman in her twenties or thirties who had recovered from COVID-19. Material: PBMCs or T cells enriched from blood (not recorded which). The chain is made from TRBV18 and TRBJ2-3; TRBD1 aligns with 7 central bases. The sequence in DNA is TGTGCCAGCTCGCTGGACAGGAGCACAGATACGCAGTATTTT. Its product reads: CASSLDRSTDTQYF.